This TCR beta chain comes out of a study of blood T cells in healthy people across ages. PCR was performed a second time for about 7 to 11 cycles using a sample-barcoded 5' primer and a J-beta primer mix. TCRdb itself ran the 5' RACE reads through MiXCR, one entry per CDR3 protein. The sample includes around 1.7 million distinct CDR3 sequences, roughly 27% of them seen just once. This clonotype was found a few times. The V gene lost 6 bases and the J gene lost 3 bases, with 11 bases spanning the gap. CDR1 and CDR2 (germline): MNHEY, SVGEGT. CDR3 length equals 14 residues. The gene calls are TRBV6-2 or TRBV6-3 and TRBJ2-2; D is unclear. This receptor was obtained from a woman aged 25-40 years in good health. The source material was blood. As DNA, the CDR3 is TGTGCCAGCAGCAAGAATGGGGACACCGGGGAGCTGTTTTTT. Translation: CASSKNGDTGELFF.